Presented here are 22 T cell receptor beta chains from one specimen sequenced in a study of cytomegalovirus exposure and HLA in healthy donors (dated by TCRdb to 2015 to 2018). The protocol used for the library was the immunoSEQ multiplex PCR assay. The multiplex PCR relied on a mix of 60 forward primers for TCR Vbeta segments and 13 reverse primers for TCR Jbeta segments. TCRdb provides this immuneACCESS table in a form limited to in-frame rearrangements. Some clones are lacking; in checked studies, under half of them reflect an unresolved V gene, and why the rest are absent is not known. The sample data list 95,000 to 150,000 clones, and 75% to 90% of these were observed just once. 2.1% of the sample is in the top ten clones. The sequenced sample was PBMCs. These receptors were taken from a man between 25 and 39 years old in good health and CMV-seronegative.

The rearrangement uses TRBV9 and TRBJ2-7, with 7 nucleotides matching TRBD2. J was trimmed by 5 bases and V by 0 bases; bases with no gene match: 5. Looked up from germline, CDR1 is SGDLS and CDR2 is YYNGEE. This CDR3 comprises 14 residues. The CDR3 protein is CASSVDWGGNEQYF. DNA for the CDR3: TGTGCCAGCAGCGTAGATTGGGGGGGGAACGAGCAGTACTTC. The complete variable domain, with remaining parts taken from reference TRBV9 and TRBJ2-7, reads DSGVTQTPKHLITATGQRVTLRCSPRSGDLSVYWYQQSLDQGLQFLIQYYNGEERAKGNILERFSAQQFPDLHSELNLSSLELGDSALYFCASSVDWGGNEQYFGPGTRLTVT.

The chain carries TRBV2 and TRBJ1-4, with D possibly being TRBD1 (6 bases). The CDR3 totals 14 residues. Germline V gene lookup returns CDR1 SNHLY and CDR2 FYNNEI. With 3 bases removed from V and 5 bases from J, the gap between germline ends came to 10 bases. CDR3 region: CASSEDRGNEKLFF. The CDR3 region has the DNA TGTGCCAGCAGTGAGGATAGGGGGAATGAAAAACTGTTTTTT.

V gene TRBV5-1 combines with J gene TRBJ2-1; possibly TRBD2 for D (5 bases). The V end lost 3 bases, the J end lost 12 bases, and 13 bases lay between the germline ends. From germline, CDR1 is SGHRS and CDR2 YFSETQ. The CDR3 has 12 amino acids. The CDR3 is CASSSGMSWQFF. The CDR3 DNA sequence: TGCGCCAGCAGCTCCGGGATGTCGTGGCAGTTCTTC.

This clone was seen only once. The J gene is TRBJ2-5, the V gene TRBV7-9; 7 bases match TRBD2. Germline V CDR1 and CDR2: SEHNR, FQNEAQ (reference sequence). This CDR3 contains 16 residues. V trimming: 1 base; J trimming: 1 base; junction bases outside the gene matches: 6. CDR3 bases: TGTGCCAGCAGCTTAGTGGGAGGGCGCCCCCAAGAGACCCAGTACTTC. Translated: CASSLVGGRPQETQYF. The full variable domain, in which reference TRBV7-9 and TRBJ2-5 provide the parts outside the CDR3, is DTGVSQNPRHKITKRGQNVTFRCDPISEHNRLYWYRQTLGQGPEFLTYFQNEAQLEKSRLLSDRFSAERPKGSFSTLEIQRTEQGDSAMYLCASSLVGGRPQETQYFGPGTRLLVL.

The chain carries TRBV29-1 and TRBJ1-2; D uncertain. The V end was cut by 8 bases, the J end by 0 bases, with 7 bases between. Germline V lookup: CDR1 SQVTM, CDR2 ANQGSEA. This CDR3 contains 11 residues. CDR3 sequence reads: CSTGTNYGYTF. The CDR3 DNA sequence: TGCAGCACCGGGACTAACTATGGCTACACCTTC. Full variable domain (outside the CDR3, taken from reference TRBV29-1 and TRBJ1-2): SAVISQKPSRDICQRGTSLTIQCQVDSQVTMMFWYRQQPGQSLTLIATANQGSEATYESGFVIDKFPISRPNLTFSTLTVSNMSPEDSSIYLCSTGTNYGYTFGSGTRLTVV.

The rearrangement joins TRBV7-9 to TRBJ1-1; D is unclear. The V gene lost 2 bases and the J gene lost 4 bases, with 17 bases spanning the gap. CDR3 length: 16 amino acids. Germline CDR1 reads SEHNR; CDR2 reads FQNEAQ (reference sequence). As DNA, the CDR3 is TGTGCCAGCAGCTTAATTTTGGGCAGGCTGCCCACTGAAGCTTTCTTT. Translating it yields CASSLILGRLPTEAFF.

This rearrangement joins TRBV19 to TRBJ1-2; 9 bases are shared with TRBD1. The germline CDR1 and CDR2 sequences are LNHDA and SQIVND (reference sequence). CDR3 size: 14 residues. After removal of 8 bases from V and 2 bases from J, the junction contained 6 bases not matched to a gene. This CDR3 is CASSRTGDNYGYTF. The CDR3 region has the DNA TGTGCCAGTTCCAGGACAGGGGACAACTATGGCTACACCTTC.

This chain joins TRBV7-9 and TRBJ1-1; 10 nucleotides line up with TRBD1. The germline gives CDR1 SEHNR, CDR2 FQNEAQ (reference sequence). Trimming cost V 5 bases and J 6 bases; bases outside gene matches: 3. This CDR3 is built from 13 residues. CDR3 DNA sequence: TGTGCCAGCAGCCAAGGGACAGGGGCTGAAGCTTTCTTT. This codes for CASSQGTGAEAFF.

This clone was detected only a few times. One end of the junction is discordant with germline, which a read error may explain. V usage is TRBV28 and J usage is TRBJ2-6; perhaps TRBD1 as D (6 bases). The CDR3 is made up of 17 amino acids. Germline CDR1 is MDHEN and CDR2 is SYDVKM. CDR3 amino acids: CASSRGASSSGANGLTF. DNA of the CDR3: TGTGCCAGCAGCAGGGGCGCCTCGAGCTCTGGGGCCAACGGCCTGACTTTC.

This clone was recorded once. In DNA form, the CDR3 reads TGTGCCAGCAGTGAAGCGAGCCTCAGGGAAGCTTTCTTT. It translates to CASSEASLREAFF. V and J are TRBV2 and TRBJ1-1; no firm D call. The CDR3 loop spans 13 amino acids. CDR1 SNHLY and CDR2 FYNNEI come from the germline V gene. The ends were cut back, 0 bases at V and 8 bases at J, with 10 bases in the middle.

This clone showed up just a few times. The chain recombines TRBV5-1 with TRBJ2-5, with 10 bases fitting TRBD1. Germline assignment: CDR1 SGHRS and CDR2 YFSETQ. J was trimmed by 4 bases and V by 3 bases; bases with no gene match: 6. The CDR3 spans 15 residues. CDR3 in amino acids: CASSWGGQGTETQYF. The CDR3, as DNA: TGCGCCAGCAGCTGGGGGGGACAGGGGACAGAGACCCAGTACTTC.

The V call is TRBV4-1, the J call TRBJ2-1, with 9 bases fitting TRBD1. With 6 bases clipped from V and 8 bases from J, the junction kept 11 bases outside the gene matches. The CDR3 sequence is 15 residues long. CDR1 and CDR2 (germline): MGHRA, YSYEKL. For the CDR3, the DNA is TGCGCCAGCAGTCTTACAGGGGGCTCAGAGGATGAGCAGTTCTTC. It is translated as CASSLTGGSEDEQFF.

The chain is built from TRBV7-6 and TRBJ2-3, with TRBD2 matching 13 bases. This CDR3 is built from 16 residues. Trimming cost V 5 bases and J 3 bases; bases outside gene matches: 5. Germline V gene lookup returns CDR1 SGHVS and CDR2 FNYEAQ. The CDR3 loop reads CASSQLAGGPTDTQYF. CDR3 coding DNA: TGTGCCAGCAGCCAACTAGCGGGGGGGCCAACAGATACGCAGTATTTT.

This clone was seen a handful of times. The chain links TRBV10-3 to TRBJ1-2; 7 bases match TRBD1. With V trimmed by 3 bases and J by 5 bases, 6 bases remained unmatched. The CDR3 loop spans 14 amino acids. Looked up from germline, CDR1 is ENHRY and CDR2 is SYGVKD. This CDR3 reads CAISDMGQWYGYTF. CDR3 bases: TGTGCCATCAGTGATATGGGACAGTGGTATGGCTACACCTTC.

The chain has TRBV5-1 and TRBJ1-1, with D maybe TRBD1 (5 bases). The CDR3 has 15 amino acids. The V end lost 7 bases, the J end lost 0 bases, and 16 bases lay between the germline ends. From germline, CDR1 is SGHRS and CDR2 YFSETQ. This chain's CDR3 is CASSLRGEVNTEAFF. The CDR3 DNA reads TGCGCCAGCTCCCTGCGGGGGGAAGTGAACACTGAAGCTTTCTTT.

The chain joins TRBV30 to TRBJ2-3, with 13 nucleotides matching TRBD2. V was pared by 3 bases and J by 5 bases, with 8 bases of the junction left unmatched. The CDR3 covers 16 residues. Looked up from germline, CDR1 is GTSNPN and CDR2 is SVGIG (reference sequence). The CDR3 sequence is CAWSALAGGRGDTQYF. In DNA form, the CDR3 reads TGTGCCTGGAGCGCACTAGCGGGGGGGCGAGGAGATACGCAGTATTTT.

V is TRBV10-2 and J is TRBJ2-1, with D possibly being TRBD2 (6 bases). V was pared by 4 bases and J by 10 bases, with 8 bases between. The germline V gene has CDR1 WSHSY and CDR2 SAAADI. The CDR3 runs to 11 residues. This CDR3 reads CASSVGLEQFF. The CDR3 DNA reads TGCGCCAGCAGTGTGGGACTGGAGCAGTTCTTC.

The chain combines TRBV7-9 with TRBJ2-7; TRBD2 matches 8 bases. V trimming: 3 bases; J trimming: 2 bases; junction bases outside the gene matches: 6. This CDR3 is 15 amino acids long. Germline-derived CDR1 and CDR2 are SEHNR and FQNEAQ (reference sequence). The CDR3 protein is CASSFSSGDTYEQYF. The DNA of the CDR3 is TGTGCCAGCAGCTTTAGTAGCGGGGACACCTACGAGCAGTACTTC.

CDR3 residues: CASSGGNYNSPLHF. The CDR3 coding sequence is TGTGCCAGCAGTGGCGGGAACTATAATTCACCCCTCCACTTT. The chain recombines TRBV2 with TRBJ1-6; D is undetermined. V was cut by 4 bases and J by 3 bases, with 7 bases left in between. Germline-derived CDR1 and CDR2 are SNHLY and FYNNEI. This CDR3 spans 14 amino acids.

This chain connects TRBV7-2 to TRBJ2-2, with D maybe TRBD2 (7 bases). CDR1 and CDR2 (germline): SGHTA, FQGNSA. V was trimmed by 5 bases and J by 5 bases, leaving 21 bases between them. The length of the CDR3 is 17 residues. Here the CDR3 reads CASSPRIQGGGTGELFF. In nucleotides, the CDR3 is TGTGCCAGCAGCCCCCGTATACAGGGAGGGGGGACCGGGGAGCTGTTTTTT.

This clone has only a few counts. The rearrangement joins TRBV19 to TRBJ2-7; D might be TRBD1 (6 bases). Germline V gene sequence: CDR1 LNHDA, CDR2 SQIVND (reference sequence). The ends were cut back, 4 bases at V and 1 base at J, with 14 bases in the middle. The CDR3 loop spans 15 amino acids. The CDR3 bases are TGTGCCAGTAGTACGCCGGGACAAAGGTCCTACGAGCAGTACTTC. Translation: CASSTPGQRSYEQYF.

Details on this clone: A read error may account for a junction end that differs from germline. The chain recombines TRBV7-9 with TRBJ1-2; maybe TRBD1 (6 bases). Germline V gives CDR1 SEHNR, CDR2 FQNEAQ (reference sequence). The CDR3 is 13 amino acids. The CDR3 is CSSSPMGAGGYTF. The CDR3 DNA follows: TGTTCCAGCAGCCCGATGGGGGCGGGTGGCTACACCTTC.